This T cell receptor beta chain appears in the sequencing data of a study of cytomegalovirus exposure and HLA in healthy donors. With respect to this clone: Its antigen is as yet unknown.

Study-wide findings and caveats: What a later analysis reportedly showed was that an Asian-associated ancestry cluster had fewer N-insertions than the approximately 700-donor mean. The study had only CMV serostatus as immune exposure information. Association of about 17,000 TCR beta sequences with HLA alleles was found at 0.05 false discovery rate in a later analysis.

The PCR had 60 Vbeta and 13 Jbeta primers. TCRdb's copy holds only in-frame clones and misses some; the assay was immunoSEQ multiplex PCR. The data show 98,000 or so clones, with 75% to 80% seen just once and less than 10% held by the top ten. The CDR3 is 14 residues long. The chain combines TRBV21-1 with TRBJ2-2; the table's D call, TRBD1, has no DNA check behind it. TRBV21-1 is a known pseudogene. Sequencing was done on a sample of PBMCs. This clonotype originated in a female donor in good health and CMV-seronegative. CDR3 residues: CASIGTGGTGELFF. DNA of the CDR3: TGTGCCAGCATCGGGACAGGGGGGACCGGGGAGCTGTTTTTT.